Below are 11 T cell receptor beta chains sequenced from a single sample in a study of regulatory T cells in long-lasting Graves disease (dated by TCRdb to about 2021). The library was made by multiplex PCR. Data came from an Illumina HiSeq 4000. TCR beta libraries were built with iRepertoire HTBI primers and Arm-PCR amplification of CDR3 regions. TCRdb redid the processing of the public reads, applying fastp at Q25 and MiXCR, and retained in-frame beta chains. Duplicate CDR3 protein sequences are folded into a single record with the most common DNA and genes. A total of around 500,000 distinct CDR3 sequences appear in this sample, 20% of them only once. Of the sample, approximately 8% falls within the top ten clones. According to the study, the label for this sample's time point signals: persistent/refractory GD, antithyroid drugs over 5 years with positive TRAb. RNA was extracted from PBMCs in TRIzol for both TCR sequencing and RNA sequencing.

The sample in question was peripheral blood mononuclear cells (PBMCs), obtained when the disease was refractory, from a patient treated with antithyroid drugs. The receptors were gathered from a female donor with Graves disease.

This chain joins TRBV6-1 and TRBJ2-3; 12 bases line up with TRBD2. Trimming at V came to 8 bases and at J to 2 bases, leaving 2 bases not matched to a gene. Germline-derived CDR1 and CDR2 are MNHNS and SASEGT. The CDR3 length is 14 residues. CDR3 DNA: TGTGCCAGCGGACTAGCGGGAATCACAGATACGCAGTATTTT. It translates to CASGLAGITDTQYF.

Comments on this clonotype: With a much larger clone just one base away, this may be a read error. This chain joins TRBV24-1 and TRBJ1-5; perhaps TRBD1 as D (5 bases). Germline V gives CDR1 KGHDR, CDR2 SFDVKD. This CDR3 region has 14 residues. The germline V and J ends were trimmed by 4 bases and 6 bases, with 12 bases remaining between them. CDR3 nucleotides: TGTGCCACCAGTGAGGCGGGGGGTTGTCAGCCCCAGCATTTT. It encodes CATSEAGGCQPQHF.

This clonotype was seen repeatedly, ten times or more. This sequence joins TRBV10-3 and TRBJ2-5; D is unresolved. Germline V gives CDR1 ENHRY, CDR2 SYGVKD. Trimming left V 2 bases short and J 3 bases short, with 1 base between. CDR3 length equals 11 residues. CDR3 sequence: CAISEEETQYF. The CDR3 DNA follows: TGTGCCATCAGTGAGGAAGAGACCCAGTACTTC.

The sample holds many counts of this clonotype. The chain joins TRBV27 to TRBJ2-7; TRBD2 matches at 9 bases. This CDR3 has 15 residues. V lost 2 bases, J lost 7 bases, and 9 bases stayed unmatched. Germline lookup yields CDR1 MNHEY and CDR2 SMNVEV (reference sequence). The CDR3 region is CASSLGPSGDLEQYF. As DNA, the CDR3 is TGTGCCAGCAGTTTAGGCCCTAGCGGGGATTTGGAGCAGTACTTC.

This clonotype has only a few counts. The chain carries TRBV20-1 and TRBJ2-7, with D possibly called TRBD1 or TRBD2 (5 bases each). Germline values: CDR1 DFQATT, CDR2 SNEGSKA (reference sequence). Trimming took 4 bases from V and 7 from J, leaving 11 bases between them. This CDR3 is built from 11 residues. CDR3 bases: TGCAGTGCTACAGTGGGACCGGAGCAGTACTTC. Protein sequence: CSATVGPEQYF.

The rearrangement uses TRBV28 and TRBJ1-2; tentative D call: TRBD1 (6 bases). The germline V gene has CDR1 MDHEN and CDR2 SYDVKM. This CDR3 has 16 amino acids. V gave up 5 bases and J gave up 4 bases, with 20 bases separating them. CDR3 loop: CASSRVGGSAGYGYTF. DNA for the CDR3: TGTGCCAGCAGTCGGGTGGGGGGCAGCGCTGGCTATGGCTACACCTTC.

At least ten counts were recorded for this clonotype. The chain joins TRBV28 to TRBJ1-2; 7 bases are shared with TRBD1. This CDR3 region has 15 residues. V gave up 4 bases and J gave up 8 bases; unmatched junction bases: 13. CDR1 and CDR2 (germline): MDHEN, SYDVKM. The CDR3 loop is CASSSRFGGQYGYTF. For the CDR3, the DNA is TGTGCCAGCAGTTCCCGATTCGGGGGACAGTACGGCTACACCTTC.

The V and J genes are TRBV28 and TRBJ1-6; D is unresolved. The germline V gene encodes CDR1 MDHEN and CDR2 SYDVKM. V lost 6 bases and J lost 5, with 17 bases in between. The CDR3 is 16 residues long. The CDR3 DNA follows: TGTGCCAGCAGGGGCCTAAATTTCGGGGATAATTCACCCCTCCACTTT. It is translated as CASRGLNFGDNSPLHF.

The V gene is TRBV28, the J gene TRBJ2-3; TRBD2 matches at 7 bases. The germline V gene encodes CDR1 MDHEN and CDR2 SYDVKM. Trimming removed 8 bases from V and 2 bases from J; junction bases left unmatched: 13. The CDR3 is 16 residues long. CDR3 nucleotides: TGTGCCAGCTTAGTGGGGGGGGGGAGGACCACAGATACGCAGTATTTT. Translation gives CASLVGGGRTTDTQYF.

The chain links TRBV2 to TRBJ1-2, with 12 bases identical to TRBD1. Trimming at V came to 5 bases and at J to 7 bases, leaving 8 bases not matched to a gene. The CDR3 has 15 residues. Germline V gene lookup returns CDR1 SNHLY and CDR2 FYNNEI. The CDR3 protein is CASSPPGQGAGGYTF. CDR3 coding DNA: TGTGCCAGCAGTCCCCCGGGACAGGGGGCAGGTGGCTACACCTTC.

The sample holds many counts of this clonotype. The chain employs TRBV28 and TRBJ2-5; D gene unclear. V shed 3 bases and J shed 1 base, with 9 bases lying between them. Per the germline V gene, CDR1 is MDHEN and CDR2 is SYDVKM. This CDR3 has 14 amino acids. DNA for the CDR3: TGTGCCAGCAGTTTGATGCCCCGCCAAGAGACCCAGTACTTC. Encoded protein: CASSLMPRQETQYF. The full variable domain, in which reference TRBV28 and TRBJ2-5 provide the parts outside the CDR3, is DVKVTQSSRYLVKRTGEKVFLECVQDMDHENMFWYRQDPGLGLRLIYFSYDVKMKEKGDIPEGYSVSREKKERFSLILESASTNQTSMYLCASSLMPRQETQYFGPGTRLLVL.